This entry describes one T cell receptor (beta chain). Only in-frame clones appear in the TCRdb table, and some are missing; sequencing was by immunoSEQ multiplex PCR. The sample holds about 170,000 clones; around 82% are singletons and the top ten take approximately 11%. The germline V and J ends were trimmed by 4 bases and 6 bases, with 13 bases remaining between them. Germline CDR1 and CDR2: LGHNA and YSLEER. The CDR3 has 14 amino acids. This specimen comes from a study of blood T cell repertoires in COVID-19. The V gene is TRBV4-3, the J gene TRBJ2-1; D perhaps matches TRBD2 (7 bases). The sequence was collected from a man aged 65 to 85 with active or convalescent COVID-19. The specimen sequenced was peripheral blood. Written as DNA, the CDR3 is TGCGCCAGCAGCCTCGGAGGGGGGGGCAATGAGCAGTTCTTC. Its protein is CASSLGGGGNEQFF.